This TCR beta chain emerged from a study of CD8+CD57+ T cells in acquired aplastic anemia. Study-wide context: DNA recovered from sorted CD4+ and CD8+ cells had a mean of around 3.3 ug.

This clonotype was found many times. Genomic DNA constituted the template upon which TCR beta VDJ and CDR3 profiling was performed. MiXCR was run by TCRdb on the reads, yielding one entry per CDR3 protein. The profile shows roughly 130,000 distinct CDR3 sequences, 48% of them singletons. V shed 3 bases, J shed 1 base, and the junction held 4 bases outside the gene matches. The CDR3 is 16 residues long. This chain links TRBV12-3 or TRBV12-4 with TRBJ2-2, with 8 bases fitting TRBD1. This sequence was found in a human donor in good health, serving as a control. The sample comprised sorted CD4+, CD8+, or CD8+CD57+ T cells (not recorded which) from PBMCs. CDR3 in amino acids: CASSLWDRLNTGELFF. CDR3 nucleotides: TGTGCCAGCAGTTTGTGGGACAGGTTGAACACCGGGGAGCTGTTTTTT.